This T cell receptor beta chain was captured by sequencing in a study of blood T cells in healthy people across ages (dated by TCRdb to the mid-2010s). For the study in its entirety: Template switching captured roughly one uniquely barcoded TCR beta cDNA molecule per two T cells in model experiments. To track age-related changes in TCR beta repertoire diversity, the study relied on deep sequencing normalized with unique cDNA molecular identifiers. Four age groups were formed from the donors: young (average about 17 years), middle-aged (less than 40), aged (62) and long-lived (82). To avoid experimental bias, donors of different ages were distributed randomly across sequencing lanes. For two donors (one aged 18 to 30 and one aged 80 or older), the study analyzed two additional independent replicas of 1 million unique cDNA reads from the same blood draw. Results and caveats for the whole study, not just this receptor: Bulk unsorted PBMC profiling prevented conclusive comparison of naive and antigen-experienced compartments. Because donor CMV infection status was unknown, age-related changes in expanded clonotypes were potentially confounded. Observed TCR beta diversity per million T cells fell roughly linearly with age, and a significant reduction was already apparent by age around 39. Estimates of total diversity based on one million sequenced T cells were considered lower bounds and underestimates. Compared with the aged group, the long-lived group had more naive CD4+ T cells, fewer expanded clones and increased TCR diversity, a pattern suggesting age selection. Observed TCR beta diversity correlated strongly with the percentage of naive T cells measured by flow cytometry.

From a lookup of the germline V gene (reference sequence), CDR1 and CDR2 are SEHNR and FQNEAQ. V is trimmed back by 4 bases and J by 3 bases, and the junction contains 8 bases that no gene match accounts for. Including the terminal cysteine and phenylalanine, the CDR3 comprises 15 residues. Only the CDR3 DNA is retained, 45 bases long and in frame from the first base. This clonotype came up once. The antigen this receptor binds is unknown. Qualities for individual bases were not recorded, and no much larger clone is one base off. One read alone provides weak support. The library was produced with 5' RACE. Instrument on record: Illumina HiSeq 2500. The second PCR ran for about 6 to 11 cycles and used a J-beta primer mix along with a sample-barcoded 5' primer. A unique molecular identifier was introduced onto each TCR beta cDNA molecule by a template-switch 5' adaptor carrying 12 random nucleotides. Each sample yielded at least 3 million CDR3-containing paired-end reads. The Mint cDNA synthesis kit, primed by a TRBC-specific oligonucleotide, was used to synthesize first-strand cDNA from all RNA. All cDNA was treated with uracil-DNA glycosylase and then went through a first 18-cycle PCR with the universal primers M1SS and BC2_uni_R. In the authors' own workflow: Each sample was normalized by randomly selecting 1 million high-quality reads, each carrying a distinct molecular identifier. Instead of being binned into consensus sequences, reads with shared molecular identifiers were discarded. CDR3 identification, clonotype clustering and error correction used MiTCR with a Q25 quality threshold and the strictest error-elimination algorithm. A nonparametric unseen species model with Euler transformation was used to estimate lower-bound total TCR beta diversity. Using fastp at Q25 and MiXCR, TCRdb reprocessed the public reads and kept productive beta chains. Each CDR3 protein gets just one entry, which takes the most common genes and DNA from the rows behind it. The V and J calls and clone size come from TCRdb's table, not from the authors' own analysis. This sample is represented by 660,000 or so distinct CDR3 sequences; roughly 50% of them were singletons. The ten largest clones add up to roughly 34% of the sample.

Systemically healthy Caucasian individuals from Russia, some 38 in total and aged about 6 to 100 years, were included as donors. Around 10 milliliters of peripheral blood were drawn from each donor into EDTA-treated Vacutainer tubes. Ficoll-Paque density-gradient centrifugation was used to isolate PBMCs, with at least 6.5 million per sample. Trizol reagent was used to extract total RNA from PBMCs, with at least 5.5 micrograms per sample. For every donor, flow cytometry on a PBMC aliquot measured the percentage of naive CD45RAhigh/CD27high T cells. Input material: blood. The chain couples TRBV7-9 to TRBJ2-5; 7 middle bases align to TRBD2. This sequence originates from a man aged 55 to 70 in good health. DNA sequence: TGTGCCAGCAGCTGCGGGGAAGCGGGGAAAGAGACCCAGTACTTC. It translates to CASSCGEAGKETQYF.